This TCR beta chain was obtained from a study of a mutant IDH1 vaccine in newly diagnosed glioma. About the research overall: Patients were pretreated with radiotherapy, temozolomide, or both, mostly both.

Turning to this clone: Antigen specificity is unknown.

Germline CDR1 reads MNHNY; CDR2 reads SVGAGI (reference sequence). The CDR3 is made up of 15 amino acids. V was clipped by 7 bases and J by 0 bases, with 15 bases between them. The data were produced by immunoSEQ multiplex PCR, yet TCRdb's version contains in-frame clones alone and is incomplete. The sample lists 68,000 or so clones, less than 90% occurring once. Time point given: week 35, safety follow-up. Vaccination comprised doses that each held 300 ug of mutant IDH1 20-mer peptide, plus topical imiquimod. The patients were given eight vaccinations, one each in weeks 1, 3, 5, 7, 11, 15, 19 and 23. New astrocytomas of WHO grade 3 or 4 that were IDH1-mutant and ATRX-lost were found in the donors.

The gene calls are TRBV6-6 and TRBJ1-1; perhaps TRBD1 as D (5 bases). The starting material was PBMCs, obtained from a glioma patient whose treatment included an IDH1 peptide vaccine. The sequence derives from a man aged 18-30 years with glioma. As DNA, the CDR3 is TGTGCCAGCACCGATTTCCAGGGTATGAACACTGAAGCTTTCTTT. Translating it yields CASTDFQGMNTEAFF.